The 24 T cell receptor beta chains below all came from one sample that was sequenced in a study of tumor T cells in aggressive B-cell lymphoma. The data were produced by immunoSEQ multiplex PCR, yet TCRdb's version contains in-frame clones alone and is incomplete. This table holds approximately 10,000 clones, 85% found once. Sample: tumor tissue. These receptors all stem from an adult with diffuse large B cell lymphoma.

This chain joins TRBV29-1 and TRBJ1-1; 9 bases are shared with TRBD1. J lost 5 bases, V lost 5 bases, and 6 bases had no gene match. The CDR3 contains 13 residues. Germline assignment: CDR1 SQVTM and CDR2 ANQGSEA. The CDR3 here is CSVSTGGSTEAFF. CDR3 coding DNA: TGCAGCGTTTCGACAGGGGGGTCTACTGAAGCTTTCTTT.

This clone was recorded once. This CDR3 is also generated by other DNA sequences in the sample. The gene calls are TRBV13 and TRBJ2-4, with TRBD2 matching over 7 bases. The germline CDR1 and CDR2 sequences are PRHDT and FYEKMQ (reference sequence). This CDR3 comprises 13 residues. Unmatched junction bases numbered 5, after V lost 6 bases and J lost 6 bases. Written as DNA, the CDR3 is TGTGCCAGCAGTTTTAGGACTAGAAACATTCAGTACTTC. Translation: CASSFRTRNIQYF.

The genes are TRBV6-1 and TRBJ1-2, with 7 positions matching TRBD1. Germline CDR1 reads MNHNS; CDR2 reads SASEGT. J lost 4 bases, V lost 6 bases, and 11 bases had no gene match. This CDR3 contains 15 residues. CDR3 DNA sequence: TGTGCCAGCAGGAATGCGTTGGGACAGACCTATGGCTACACCTTC. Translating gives CASRNALGQTYGYTF.

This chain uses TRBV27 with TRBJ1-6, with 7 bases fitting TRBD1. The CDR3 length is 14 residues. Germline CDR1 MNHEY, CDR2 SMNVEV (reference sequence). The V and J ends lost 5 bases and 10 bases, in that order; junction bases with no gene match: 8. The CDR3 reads CASSRTGAGSPLHF. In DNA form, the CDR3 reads TGTGCCAGCAGTCGCACAGGGGCGGGGTCACCCCTCCACTTT.

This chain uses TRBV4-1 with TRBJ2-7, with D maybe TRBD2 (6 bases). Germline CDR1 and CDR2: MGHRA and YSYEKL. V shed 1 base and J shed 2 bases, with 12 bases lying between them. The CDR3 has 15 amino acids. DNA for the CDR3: TGCGCCAGCAGCCAAGCCCTTGGCGGGGCCTACGAGCAGTACTTC. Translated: CASSQALGGAYEQYF.

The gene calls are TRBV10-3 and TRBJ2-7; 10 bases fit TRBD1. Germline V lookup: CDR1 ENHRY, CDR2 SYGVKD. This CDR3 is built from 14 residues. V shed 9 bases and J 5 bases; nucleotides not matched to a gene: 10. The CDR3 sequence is CAMGPGQGSDEQYF. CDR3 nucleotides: TGTGCCATGGGACCGGGACAGGGGTCGGACGAGCAGTACTTC.

The CDR3 loop reads CSVGLSGQFF. The CDR3 DNA sequence: TGCAGCGTTGGACTGTCTGGGCAGTTCTTC. The chain combines TRBV29-1 with TRBJ2-1, with D unclear. This CDR3 is built from 10 residues. CDR1 SQVTM and CDR2 ANQGSEA come from the germline V gene. Trimming took off 4 bases at V and 12 bases at J, with 10 bases between the two ends.

The CDR3 DNA reads TGTGCCAGCATACGGCGGGAGGGCCGCGATGAGCAGTTCTTC. The encoded protein is CASIRREGRDEQFF. The chain carries TRBV6-1 and TRBJ2-1; 9 bases map to TRBD2. CDR3 length equals 14 residues. The V segment lost 7 bases and the J segment 8 bases; nucleotides outside the gene matches: 9. Per germline, CDR1 MNHNS and CDR2 SASEGT.

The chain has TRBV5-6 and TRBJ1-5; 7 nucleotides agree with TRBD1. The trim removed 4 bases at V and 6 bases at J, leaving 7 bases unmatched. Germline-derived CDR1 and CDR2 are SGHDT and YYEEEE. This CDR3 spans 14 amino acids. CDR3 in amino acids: CASSLRQGTQPQHF. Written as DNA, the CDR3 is TGTGCCAGCAGCCTGCGACAGGGAACTCAGCCCCAGCATTTT. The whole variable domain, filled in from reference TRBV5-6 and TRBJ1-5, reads DAGVTQSPTHLIKTRGQQVTLRCSPKSGHDTVSWYQQALGQGPQFIFQYYEEEERQRGNFPDRFSGHQFPNYSSELNVNALLLGDSALYLCASSLRQGTQPQHFGDGTRLSIL.

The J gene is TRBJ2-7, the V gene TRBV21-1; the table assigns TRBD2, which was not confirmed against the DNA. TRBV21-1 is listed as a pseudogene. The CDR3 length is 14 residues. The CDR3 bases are TGTGCCAGCAGCAAACATTCGGGTTTCTGGGAGCAGTACTTC. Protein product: CASSKHSGFWEQYF.

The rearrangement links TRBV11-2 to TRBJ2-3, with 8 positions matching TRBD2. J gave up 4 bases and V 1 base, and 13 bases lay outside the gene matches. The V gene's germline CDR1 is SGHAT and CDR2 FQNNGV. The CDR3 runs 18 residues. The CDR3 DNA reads TGTGCCAGCAGCTTAGGTGAACTAGCGGTCCCGGTTTCAGATACGCAGTATTTT. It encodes CASSLGELAVPVSDTQYF. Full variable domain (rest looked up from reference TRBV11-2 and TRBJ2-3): EAGVAQSPRYKIIEKRQSVAFWCNPISGHATLYWYQQILGQGPKLLIQFQNNGVVDDSQLPKDRFSAERLKGVDSTLKIQPAKLEDSAVYLCASSLGELAVPVSDTQYFGPGTRLTVL.

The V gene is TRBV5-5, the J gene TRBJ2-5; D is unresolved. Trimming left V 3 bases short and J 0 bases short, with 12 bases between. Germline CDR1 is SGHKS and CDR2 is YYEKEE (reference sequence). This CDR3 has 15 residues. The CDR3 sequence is CASSSRLQYQETQYF. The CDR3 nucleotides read TGTGCCAGCAGCTCTAGACTTCAGTACCAAGAGACCCAGTACTTC.

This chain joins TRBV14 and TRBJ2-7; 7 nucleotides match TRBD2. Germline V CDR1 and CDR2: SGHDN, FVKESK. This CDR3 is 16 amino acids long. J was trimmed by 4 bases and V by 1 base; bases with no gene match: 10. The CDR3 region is CASSQGSRTRTYEQYF. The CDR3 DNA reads TGTGCCAGCAGCCAAGGGAGTCGGACTAGGACTTACGAGCAGTACTTC.

CDR3 nucleotides: TGTGCCAGCTCACCTCTGGGGACAGGGGATAATGGCTACACCTTC. Its translation is CASSPLGTGDNGYTF. This chain joins TRBV18 and TRBJ1-2, with TRBD1 identical over 10 bases. V was clipped by 3 bases and J by 6 bases; unmatched bases: 7. CDR1 KGHSH and CDR2 LQKENI come from the germline V gene. The CDR3 has 15 amino acids.

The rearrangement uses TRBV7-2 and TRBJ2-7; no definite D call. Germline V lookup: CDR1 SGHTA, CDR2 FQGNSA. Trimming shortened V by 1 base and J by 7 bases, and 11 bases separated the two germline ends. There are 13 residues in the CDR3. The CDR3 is CASSLETPREQYF. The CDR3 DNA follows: TGTGCCAGCAGCTTAGAAACGCCGCGGGAGCAGTACTTC.

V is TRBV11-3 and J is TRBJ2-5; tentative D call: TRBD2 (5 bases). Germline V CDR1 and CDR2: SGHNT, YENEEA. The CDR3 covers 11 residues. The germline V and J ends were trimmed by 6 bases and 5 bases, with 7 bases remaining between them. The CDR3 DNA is TGTGCCAGCAGTCGAGGGGAGACCCAGTACTTC. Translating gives CASSRGETQYF. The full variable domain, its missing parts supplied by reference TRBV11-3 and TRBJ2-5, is EAGVVQSPRYKIIEKKQPVAFWCNPISGHNTLYWYLQNLGQGPELLIRYENEEAVDDSQLPKDRFSAERLKGVDSTLKIQPAELGDSAVYLCASSRGETQYFGPGTRLLVL.

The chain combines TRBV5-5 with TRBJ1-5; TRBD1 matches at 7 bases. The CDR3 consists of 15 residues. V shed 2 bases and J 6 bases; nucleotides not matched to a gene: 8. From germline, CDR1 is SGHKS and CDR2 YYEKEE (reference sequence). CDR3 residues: CASSFRQGGVQPQHF. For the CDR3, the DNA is TGTGCCAGCAGCTTCCGACAGGGAGGTGTTCAGCCCCAGCATTTT. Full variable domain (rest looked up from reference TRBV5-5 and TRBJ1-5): DAGVTQSPTHLIKTRGQQVTLRCSPISGHKSVSWYQQVLGQGPQFIFQYYEKEERGRGNFPDRFSARQFPNYSSELNVNALLLGDSALYLCASSFRQGGVQPQHFGDGTRLSIL.

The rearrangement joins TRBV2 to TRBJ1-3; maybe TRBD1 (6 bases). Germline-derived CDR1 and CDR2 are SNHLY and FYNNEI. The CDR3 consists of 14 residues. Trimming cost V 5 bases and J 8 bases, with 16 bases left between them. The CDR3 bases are TGTGCCAGCAGTCGTCGGGGGGCAGGGGACACCATATATTTT. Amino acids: CASSRRGAGDTIYF.

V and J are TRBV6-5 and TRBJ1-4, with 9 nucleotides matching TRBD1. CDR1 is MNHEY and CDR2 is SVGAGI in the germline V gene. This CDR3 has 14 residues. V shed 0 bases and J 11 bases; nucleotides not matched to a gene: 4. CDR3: CASSYSDRGWKLFF. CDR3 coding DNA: TGTGCCAGCAGTTACTCGGACAGGGGTTGGAAACTGTTTTTT.

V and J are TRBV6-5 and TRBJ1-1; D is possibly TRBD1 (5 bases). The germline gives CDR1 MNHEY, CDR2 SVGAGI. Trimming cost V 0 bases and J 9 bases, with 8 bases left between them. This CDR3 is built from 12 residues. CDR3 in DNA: TGTGCCAGCAGTTACTCTACAGGCCAAGCTTTCTTT. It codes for CASSYSTGQAFF.

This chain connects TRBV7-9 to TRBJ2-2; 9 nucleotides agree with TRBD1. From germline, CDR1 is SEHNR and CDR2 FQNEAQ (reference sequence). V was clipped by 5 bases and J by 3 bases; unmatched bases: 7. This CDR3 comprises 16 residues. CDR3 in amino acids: CASSGTGTGYTGELFF. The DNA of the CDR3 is TGTGCCAGCAGCGGAACCGGGACAGGGTACACCGGGGAGCTGTTTTTT.

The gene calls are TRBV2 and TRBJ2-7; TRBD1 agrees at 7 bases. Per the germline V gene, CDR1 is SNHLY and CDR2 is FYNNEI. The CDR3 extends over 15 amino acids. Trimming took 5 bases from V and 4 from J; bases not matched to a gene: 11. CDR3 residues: CASSRYRDSPYEQYF. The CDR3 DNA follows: TGTGCCAGCAGTCGCTACCGGGACAGTCCGTACGAGCAGTACTTC.

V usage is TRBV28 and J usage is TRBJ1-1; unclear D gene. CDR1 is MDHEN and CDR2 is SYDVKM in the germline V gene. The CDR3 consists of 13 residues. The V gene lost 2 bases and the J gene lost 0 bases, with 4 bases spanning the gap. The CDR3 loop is CASSLSLNTEAFF. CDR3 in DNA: TGTGCCAGCAGTTTAAGCCTGAACACTGAAGCTTTCTTT.

The CDR3 reads CASSLGQGNIQYF. The CDR3, as DNA: TGTGCCAGCAGCCTGGGACAGGGTAACATTCAGTACTTC. V gene TRBV7-3 combines with J gene TRBJ2-4; 9 nucleotides line up with TRBD1. Germline loops: CDR1 SGHTA, CDR2 FQGTGA. The trim removed 5 bases at V and 7 bases at J, leaving 3 bases unmatched. The CDR3 is 13 residues long.